This is a list of T cell receptor beta chains from one sample in a study of cytomegalovirus exposure and HLA in healthy donors. The repertoire was sequenced with immunoSEQ multiplex PCR; TCRdb's copy has only in-frame clones and lacks some. The data show fewer than 120,000 clones, over 75% seen once. Sequencing input: PBMCs. The receptors shown here come from a woman in her 30s in good health and CMV-seropositive. The CDR3 runs from the conserved cysteine through the conserved F or W. Fields, in order: clone size, V gene, CDR3 length, D gene, J gene, CDR3 protein, CDR3 DNA. A D gene is named only where the DNA matches it firmly. Size is stated for part of the rows, as once, few or many counts, or as a class when the clone is expanded.

.	TRBV5-4	15	TRBD1	TRBJ1-2	CASSPTGQGTEGYTF	TGTGCCAGCAGTCCTACTGGACAGGGGACTGAAGGCTACACCTTC
.	TRBV7-2	15	.	TRBJ1-1	CASTLTDSYYTEAFF	TGTGCCAGCACCTTAACGGACAGCTACTACACTGAAGCTTTCTTT
.	TRBV9	14	.	TRBJ1-1	CASSPRSRATEAFF	TGTGCCAGCAGCCCCCGGTCGAGGGCCACTGAAGCTTTCTTT
.	TRBV10-1	12	.	TRBJ2-3	CASSEPTDTQYF	TGCGCCAGCAGTGAGCCTACAGATACGCAGTATTTT
.	TRBV6-5	11	.	TRBJ1-2	CASRRGYGYTF	TGTGCCAGCAGAAGAGGGTATGGCTACACCTTC
.	TRBV13	14	TRBD1	TRBJ1-2	CASSDAGGNYGYTF	TGTGCCAGCAGCGATGCAGGGGGCAACTATGGCTACACCTTC
.	TRBV23-1	17	TRBD1	TRBJ2-1	CASRWGAGTGRVREQFF	TGCGCCAGCCGATGGGGGGCTGGGACAGGGAGGGTAAGGGAGCAGTTCTTC
few	TRBV7-2	12	.	TRBJ1-6	CASSPGSSPLHF	TGTGCCAGCAGCCCAGGCAGTTCACCCCTCCACTTT
.	TRBV5-4	15	.	TRBJ2-7	CASSLVGGQRYEQYF	TGTGCCAGCAGCTTGGTAGGAGGACAGAGATACGAGCAGTACTTC
.	TRBV4-3	16	.	TRBJ2-3	CASSLSLERSTDTQYF	TGCGCCAGCAGCCTCTCCTTGGAGCGGAGCACAGATACGCAGTATTTT
.	TRBV7-7	13	.	TRBJ2-7	CASSFSTGYEQYF	TGTGCCAGCAGCTTCTCGACGGGCTACGAGCAGTACTTC
.	TRBV6-6	15	TRBD1	TRBJ1-6	CASSYSGTENSPLHF	TGTGCCAGCAGTTACTCTGGGACAGAGAATTCACCCCTCCACTTT
.	TRBV7-9	15	.	TRBJ2-5	CASSWTGSGQETQYF	TGTGCCAGCAGCTGGACGGGTAGCGGACAAGAGACCCAGTACTTC
.	TRBV6-4	13	.	TRBJ2-3	CASSVTGGDTQYF	TGTGCCAGCAGTGTTACCGGTGGAGATACGCAGTATTTT
.	TRBV27	16	TRBD2	TRBJ2-1	CASSPILAGANNEQFF	TGTGCCAGCAGTCCCATATTAGCGGGAGCGAACAATGAGCAGTTCTTC
.	TRBV6-5	13	.	TRBJ1-4	CATSRGGNEKLFF	TGTGCCACCTCTCGGGGGGGGAATGAAAAACTGTTTTTT
.	TRBV11-2	13	.	TRBJ2-7	CASSPRGSYEQYF	TGTGCCAGCAGCCCCAGGGGATCGTACGAGCAGTACTTC
.	TRBV6-1	14	TRBD1	TRBJ2-1	CASSEIRGRDEQFF	TGTGCCAGCAGTGAGATCAGGGGGCGGGATGAGCAGTTCTTC
once	TRBV5-6	14	.	TRBJ1-3	CASSLGSSGNTIYF	TGTGCCAGCAGCTTAGGGAGCTCTGGAAACACCATATATTTT
.	TRBV5-6	15	.	TRBJ1-4	CASSLGQTTNEKLFF	TGTGCCAGCAGCTTGGGACAGACAACTAATGAAAAACTGTTTTTT
.	TRBV6-1	13	.	TRBJ1-1	CASRKGSGTEAFF	TGTGCCAGCAGAAAAGGGAGTGGCACTGAAGCTTTCTTT
.	TRBV4-3	13	.	TRBJ2-1	CASSQDRNNEQFF	TGCGCCAGCAGCCAAGATAGAAACAATGAGCAGTTCTTC
.	TRBV30	19	TRBD1	TRBJ1-1	CAWSVQGQGNHRGNTEAFF	TGTGCCTGGAGCGTTCAAGGACAGGGGAATCATCGAGGAAACACTGAAGCTTTCTTT
.	TRBV9	13	.	TRBJ2-6	CASGRTGANVLTF	TGTGCCAGCGGGAGGACCGGGGCCAACGTCCTGACTTTC
.	TRBV7-3	14	.	TRBJ2-3	CASSTLGGTDTQYF	TGTGCCAGCAGCACCCTCGGGGGAACAGATACGCAGTATTTT
.	TRBV4-1	14	TRBD1	TRBJ2-7	CASSLKQGSDEQYF	TGCGCCAGCAGCCTAAAACAGGGGTCCGACGAGCAGTACTTC
.	TRBV27	13	TRBD2	TRBJ2-1	CASSLVAGNEQFF	TGTGCCAGCAGTTTAGTAGCGGGGAATGAGCAGTTCTTC
.	TRBV5-1	13	TRBD1	TRBJ2-1	CASNRDSPGEQFF	TGCGCCAGCAACCGGGACAGTCCTGGGGAGCAGTTCTTC
.	TRBV20-1	9	.	TRBJ1-2	CSARRGYTF	TGCAGTGCTAGGAGAGGCTACACCTTC
.	TRBV6-5	14	TRBD2	TRBJ2-1	CASTETSGGNEQFF	TGTGCCAGCACGGAAACTAGCGGGGGGAATGAGCAGTTCTTC
.	TRBV5-5	18	TRBD1	TRBJ2-7	CASSPGQGVVKGSYEQYF	TGTGCCAGCAGCCCGGGACAGGGGGTAGTCAAGGGTTCCTACGAGCAGTACTTC
.	TRBV6-1	14	TRBD2	TRBJ2-7	CASRTSGGAHEQYF	TGTGCCAGCAGAACTAGCGGGGGGGCCCACGAGCAGTACTTC
.	TRBV5-5	15	.	TRBJ2-7	CASSFGRGHTYEQYF	TGTGCCAGCAGCTTCGGCAGGGGACACACCTACGAGCAGTACTTC
.	TRBV27	14	TRBD1	TRBJ1-2	CASSPRKGTVGYTF	TGTGCCAGCAGTCCACGCAAAGGGACAGTGGGCTACACCTTC
.	TRBV12-5	14	.	TRBJ1-5	CASGSGGNDRPQHF	TGTGCTAGTGGGTCGGGGGGGAACGATAGGCCCCAGCATTTT
once	TRBV5-6	16	TRBD2	TRBJ2-3	CASSLGGTIASDTQYF	TGTGCCAGCAGCTTGGGCGGGACTATAGCCTCAGATACGCAGTATTTT
.	TRBV7-2	15	TRBD1	TRBJ2-3	CASSLDRGWEDTQYF	TGTGCCAGCAGCTTAGACAGGGGGTGGGAGGATACGCAGTATTTT
once	TRBV7-2	13	.	TRBJ1-3	CASSTGSGNTIYF	TGTGCCAGCAGCACAGGGTCTGGAAACACCATATATTTT
.	TRBV28	16	.	TRBJ2-6	CASSRGKGVGANVLTF	TGTGCCAGCAGTAGGGGGAAGGGGGTTGGGGCCAACGTCCTGACTTTC
.	TRBV5-1	13	TRBD2	TRBJ2-7	CASSVREGYEQYF	TGCGCCAGCAGCGTGCGGGAGGGTTACGAGCAGTACTTC
.	TRBV23-1	18	TRBD2	TRBJ2-7	CASSQWRGGLCLDYEQYF	TGCGCCAGCAGTCAGTGGCGGGGGGGCCTATGCCTTGACTACGAGCAGTACTTC
.	TRBV6-6	15	TRBD1	TRBJ2-5	CASGLQGEPQETQYF	TGTGCCAGCGGATTGCAGGGGGAACCCCAAGAGACCCAGTACTTC
few	TRBV29-1	12	TRBD1	TRBJ1-5	CSVAGQGQPQHF	TGCAGCGTTGCGGGACAGGGACAGCCCCAGCATTTT
.	TRBV13	14	.	TRBJ1-3	CASSHSRSGNTIYF	TGTGCCAGCAGCCATTCGCGATCTGGAAACACCATATATTTT
few	TRBV7-9	15	TRBD1	TRBJ2-3	CASSPGDRGSDTQYF	TGTGCCAGCAGCCCCGGGGACAGGGGCTCAGATACGCAGTATTTT
few	TRBV29-1	13	TRBD2	TRBJ2-7	CSVELADSYEQYF	TGCAGCGTTGAGCTAGCGGACTCCTACGAGCAGTACTTC
once	TRBV9	15	TRBD1	TRBJ1-2	CASSPGQGAGYGYTF	TGTGCCAGCAGCCCCGGACAGGGGGCTGGCTATGGCTACACCTTC
.	TRBV6-1	14	.	TRBJ2-1	CASSEVTTSNEQFF	TGTGCCAGCAGTGAAGTTACGACAAGCAATGAGCAGTTCTTC
.	TRBV18	17	TRBD2	TRBJ2-1	CASSPTPSGSSYNEQFF	TGTGCCAGCTCACCCACGCCTAGCGGGAGCTCCTACAATGAGCAGTTCTTC
.	TRBV4-3	14	TRBD2	TRBJ2-7	CASSQAGGAYEQYF	TGCGCCAGCAGCCAGGCGGGAGGCGCCTACGAGCAGTACTTC
.	TRBV5-4	16	TRBD2	TRBJ2-3	CASSFQRGASTDTQYF	TGTGCCAGCAGCTTTCAGCGGGGAGCTAGCACAGATACGCAGTATTTT
.	TRBV4-2	16	TRBD2	TRBJ2-3	CASSQVGTSGEDTQYF	TGTGCCAGCAGCCAAGTAGGGACTAGCGGGGAAGATACGCAGTATTTT
.	TRBV4-3	13	TRBD1	TRBJ1-2	CASSQQGFYGYTF	TGCGCCAGCAGTCAACAGGGGTTCTATGGCTACACCTTC
.	TRBV6-1	15	.	TRBJ2-5	CASSEGGLLRETQYF	TGTGCCAGCAGTGAAGGGGGACTGTTACGGGAGACCCAGTACTTC
.	TRBV6-6	14	TRBD1	TRBJ2-7	CASRKQGGAYEQYF	TGTGCCAGCAGAAAACAGGGGGGTGCCTACGAGCAGTACTTC
.	TRBV6-1	12	.	TRBJ2-2	CATKLYTGELFF	TGTGCCACCAAACTTTACACCGGGGAGCTGTTTTTT